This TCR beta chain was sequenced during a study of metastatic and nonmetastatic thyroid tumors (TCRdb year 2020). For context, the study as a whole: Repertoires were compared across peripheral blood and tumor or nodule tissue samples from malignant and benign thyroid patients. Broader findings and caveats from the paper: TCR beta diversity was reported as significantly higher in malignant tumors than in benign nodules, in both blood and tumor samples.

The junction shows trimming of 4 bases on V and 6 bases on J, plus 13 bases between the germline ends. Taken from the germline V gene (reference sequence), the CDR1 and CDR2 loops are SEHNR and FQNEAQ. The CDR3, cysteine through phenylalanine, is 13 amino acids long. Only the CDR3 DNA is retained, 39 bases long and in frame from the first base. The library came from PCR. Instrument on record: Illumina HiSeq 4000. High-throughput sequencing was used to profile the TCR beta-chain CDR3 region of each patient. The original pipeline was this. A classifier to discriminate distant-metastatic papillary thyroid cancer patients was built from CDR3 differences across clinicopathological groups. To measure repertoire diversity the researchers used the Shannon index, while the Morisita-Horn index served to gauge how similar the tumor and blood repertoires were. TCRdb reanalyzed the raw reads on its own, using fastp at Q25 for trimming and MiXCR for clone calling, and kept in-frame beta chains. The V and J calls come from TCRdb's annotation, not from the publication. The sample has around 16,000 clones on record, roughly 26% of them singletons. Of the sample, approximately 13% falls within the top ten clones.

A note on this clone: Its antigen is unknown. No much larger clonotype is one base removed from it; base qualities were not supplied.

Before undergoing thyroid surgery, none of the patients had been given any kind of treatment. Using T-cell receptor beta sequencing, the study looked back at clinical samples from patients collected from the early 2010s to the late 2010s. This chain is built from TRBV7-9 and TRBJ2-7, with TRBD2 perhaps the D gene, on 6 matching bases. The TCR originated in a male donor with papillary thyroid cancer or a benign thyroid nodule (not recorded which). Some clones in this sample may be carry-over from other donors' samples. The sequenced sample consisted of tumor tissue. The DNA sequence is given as TGTGCCAGCAGCTCGACCGGAGGGAGCGAGCAGTACTTC. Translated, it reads CASSSTGGSEQYF.